This T cell receptor beta chain derives from a study of shared clonotypes between healthy human individuals. The table came from immunoSEQ multiplex PCR; TCRdb's copy has only in-frame clones and leaves some out. The sample carries about 1,900,000 clones, approximately 94% recorded once. Naive CD8 populations comprised CD45RO-negative cells positively selected for CCR7, excluding terminally differentiated effector memory CD45RA+ cells. The sequenced sample consisted of naive CD8+ T cells sorted from blood. The clonotype comes from a man younger than 35 in good health.

Here the CDR3 DNA reads TGCGCCAGCAGCTTGGCCTCTAGCGGGGGCCCCCCCGGGGAGCTGTTTTTT. Amino acid sequence: CASSLASSGGPPGELFF. The V gene is TRBV5-1, the J gene TRBJ2-2, with 10 bases aligning to TRBD2. This CDR3 contains 17 residues. The V gene end was trimmed by 0 bases and the J gene end by 6 bases; junction bases not matched to a gene: 8. The germline V gene has CDR1 SGHRS and CDR2 YFSETQ. The entire variable domain, with the rest obtained from reference TRBV5-1 and TRBJ2-2, is as follows: KAGVTQTPRYLIKTRGQQVTLSCSPISGHRSVSWYQQTPGQGLQFLFEYFSETQRNKGNFPGRFSGRQFSNSRSEMNVSTLELGDSALYLCASSLASSGGPPGELFFGEGSRLTVL.